This T cell receptor beta chain was found in a study of OX40 agonist ivuxolimab in advanced cancers. V dropped 4 bases and J dropped 3 bases, with 7 bases sitting between them. In germline, CDR1 is SNHLY, CDR2 FYNNEI. The CDR3 sequence is 13 residues long. Assay used: immunoSEQ multiplex PCR; TCRdb lists only in-frame clones, some missing. There are 15,000 to 20,000 clones in the sample; 75% to 80% occur only once, and 14% to 15% lies in the top ten. The material sequenced was CD4+ or CD8+ T cells sorted from blood, taken in a trial of the OX40 agonist ivuxolimab. This clonotype was sampled from an adult with an advanced solid tumor such as melanoma, head and neck, liver or kidney cancer. V gene TRBV2 combines with J gene TRBJ1-5, with D unclear. CDR3 region: CASSARVNQPQHF. The CDR3 region has the DNA TGTGCCAGCAGTGCTAGGGTCAATCAGCCCCAGCATTTT.